Detailed here is one TCR beta chain. At the DNA level, this CDR3 is encoded by other sequences in the same sample as well. Per the germline V gene, CDR1 is SNHLY and CDR2 is FYNNEI. The CDR3 is made up of 13 amino acids. The V gene lost 4 bases and the J gene lost 4 bases, with 8 bases spanning the gap. The data were taken from a study of T cells in localized non-small cell lung cancer. The table came from immunoSEQ multiplex PCR; TCRdb's copy has only in-frame clones and leaves some out. Of 39,000 or so clones listed, 65% to 90% are singletons. This chain uses TRBV2 with TRBJ1-5; no clear D gene. Specimen: PBMCs, collected before any cancer treatment. This sequence was found in a man between 40 and 75 years old with stage II lung adenocarcinoma. The CDR3 sequence: CASSGEGNQPQHF. CDR3 coding DNA: TGTGCCAGCAGTGGGGAGGGAAATCAGCCCCAGCATTTT.